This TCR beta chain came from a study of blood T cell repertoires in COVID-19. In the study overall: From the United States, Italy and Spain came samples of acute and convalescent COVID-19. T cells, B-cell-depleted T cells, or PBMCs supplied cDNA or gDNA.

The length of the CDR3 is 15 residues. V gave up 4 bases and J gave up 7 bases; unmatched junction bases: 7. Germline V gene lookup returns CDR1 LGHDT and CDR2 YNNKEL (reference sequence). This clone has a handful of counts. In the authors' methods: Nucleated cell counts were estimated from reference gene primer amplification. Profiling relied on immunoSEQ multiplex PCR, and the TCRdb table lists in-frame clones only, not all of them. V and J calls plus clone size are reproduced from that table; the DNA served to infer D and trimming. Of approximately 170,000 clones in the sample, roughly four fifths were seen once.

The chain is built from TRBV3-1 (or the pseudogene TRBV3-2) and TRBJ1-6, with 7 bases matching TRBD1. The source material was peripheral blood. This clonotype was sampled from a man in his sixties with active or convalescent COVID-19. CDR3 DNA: TGTGCCAGCAGCCGCGGGGACAGTCAGAATTCACCCCTCCACTTT. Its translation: CASSRGDSQNSPLHF.